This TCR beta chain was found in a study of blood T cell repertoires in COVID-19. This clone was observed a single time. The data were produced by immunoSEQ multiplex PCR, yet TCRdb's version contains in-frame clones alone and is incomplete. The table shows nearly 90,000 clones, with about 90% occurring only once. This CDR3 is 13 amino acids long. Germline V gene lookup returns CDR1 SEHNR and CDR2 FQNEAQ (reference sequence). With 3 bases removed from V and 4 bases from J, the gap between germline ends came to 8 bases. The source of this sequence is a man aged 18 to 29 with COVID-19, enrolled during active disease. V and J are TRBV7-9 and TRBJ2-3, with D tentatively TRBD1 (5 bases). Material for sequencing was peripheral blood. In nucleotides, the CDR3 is TGTGCCAGCAGCTTCGACAGTCCAGATACGCAGTATTTT. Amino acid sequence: CASSFDSPDTQYF. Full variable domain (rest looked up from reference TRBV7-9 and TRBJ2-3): DTGVSQNPRHKITKRGQNVTFRCDPISEHNRLYWYRQTLGQGPEFLTYFQNEAQLEKSRLLSDRFSAERPKGSFSTLEIQRTEQGDSAMYLCASSFDSPDTQYFGPGTRLTVL.